Sequencing of this T cell receptor beta chain was carried out in a study of cytomegalovirus exposure and HLA in healthy donors. Those who donated were healthy bone marrow donors. Each donor was nominally healthy when sampled (though unrecorded immune exposures were likely). The PCR was carried out with 60 Vbeta primers and 13 Jbeta primers. Here immunoSEQ multiplex PCR was the method, and the copy in TCRdb shows in-frame clones only, minus some. In all, the sample yields around 76,000 clones. On this clone itself: No antigen is known for it.

Study-level results: Segments of the TCR beta V type were, in most cases, productive about 87% or about 30% of the time in an earlier analysis. For TCR beta chains, V- and J-gene trimming was later linked to a missense DCLRE1C variant.

In germline, CDR1 is GTSNPN, CDR2 SVGIG (reference sequence). The CDR3 runs 15 residues. The V gene lost 4 bases and the J gene lost 4 bases, with 19 bases spanning the gap. Material: PBMCs. This chain joins TRBV30 and TRBJ2-5, with no clear D. This clonotype originated in a man in his forties or fifties in good health and CMV-seronegative. CDR3 nucleotide sequence: TGTGCCTGGACTTACGACACCTTTTCCCCAGAGACCCAGTACTTC. This translates into CAWTYDTFSPETQYF.